Below are 9 T cell receptor beta chains sequenced from a single sample in a study of metastatic and nonmetastatic thyroid tumors. Nobody among the patients had been given any treatment before thyroid surgery. MiXCR was used by TCRdb to re-call the PCR reads. This table holds tens of thousands of clones, 17% found once. Sequences were obtained from blood. The receptors shown here come from a male donor with papillary thyroid cancer or a benign thyroid nodule (not recorded which). Some clones in this sample may be carry-over from other donors' samples.

This clone has ten or more counts. The chain is built from TRBV5-6 and TRBJ2-7; TRBD1 is a possible D gene (5 bases). The CDR3 runs to 16 residues. Between the trimmed V and J ends, which lost 0 bases and 2 bases, there was a span of 15 bases. Germline loops: CDR1 SGHDT, CDR2 YYEEEE. CDR3 protein: CASSLGAWQGTYEQYF. CDR3 DNA sequence: TGTGCCAGCAGCTTGGGCGCGTGGCAGGGTACCTACGAGCAGTACTTC.

This chain uses TRBV20-1 with TRBJ2-5, with 7 bases matching TRBD1. J was trimmed by 2 bases and V by 5 bases; bases with no gene match: 11. From germline, CDR1 is DFQATT and CDR2 SNEGSKA (reference sequence). The CDR3 consists of 15 residues. The CDR3: CSAPPGTDTQETQYF. As DNA, the CDR3 is TGCAGTGCTCCTCCCGGGACAGACACTCAAGAGACCCAGTACTTC.

By its share, this clone is medium-sized (0.01 to 0.1%). The rearrangement joins TRBV12-3 or TRBV12-4 to TRBJ2-1; D is undetermined. The CDR3 has 17 residues. Trimming left V 3 bases short and J 4 bases short, with 19 bases between. This CDR3 is CASSFQFLVVGYNEQFF. CDR3 bases: TGTGCCAGCAGTTTTCAATTTCTGGTAGTCGGATACAATGAGCAGTTCTTC.

The chain employs TRBV30 and TRBJ2-7; D remains unclear. V was pared by 1 base and J by 6 bases, with 10 bases between. The CDR3 runs 12 residues. Germline V gene data show CDR1 as GTSNPN and CDR2 as SVGIG (reference sequence). The CDR3 region has the DNA TGTGCCTGGAGTGACCCCCAAATCGAGCAGTACTTC. This gives the protein CAWSDPQIEQYF.

This clone came up many times. The V gene is TRBV11-2, the J gene TRBJ1-1, with D maybe TRBD1 (5 bases). V dropped 1 base and J dropped 0 bases, with 9 bases sitting between them. The CDR3 contains 15 residues. Germline CDR1 reads SGHAT; CDR2 reads FQNNGV. The CDR3 DNA reads TGTGCCAGCAGCTTAGGCCAGGGAATGAACACTGAAGCTTTCTTT. Translated, it gives CASSLGQGMNTEAFF.

This clone has at least ten counts. The rearrangement uses TRBV19 and TRBJ1-1; the D gene is possibly TRBD1 (5 bases). Looked up from germline, CDR1 is LNHDA and CDR2 is SQIVND (reference sequence). The CDR3 spans 14 residues. V shed 1 base and J shed 1 base, with 7 bases lying between them. CDR3 in amino acids: CASSIGGPNTEAFF. DNA of the CDR3: TGTGCCAGTAGTATAGGGGGACCGAACACTGAAGCTTTCTTT. Using reference TRBV19 and TRBJ1-1 for the parts outside the CDR3, the full variable domain is DGGITQSPKYLFRKEGQNVTLSCEQNLNHDAMYWYRQDPGQGLRLIYYSQIVNDFQKGDIAEGYSVSREKKESFPLTVTSAQKNPTAFYLCASSIGGPNTEAFFGQGTRLTVV.

CDR3 DNA sequence: TGTGCCAGCAGCGCGGGACAGGCCCACGAGCAGTACTTC. Its protein product is CASSAGQAHEQYF. The gene calls are TRBV7-2 and TRBJ2-7; TRBD1 matches 8 bases. Germline V gives CDR1 SGHTA, CDR2 FQGNSA. V gave up 5 bases and J gave up 5 bases; unmatched junction bases: 5. This CDR3 spans 13 amino acids. Supplemented by reference TRBV7-2 and TRBJ2-7, the full variable domain reads GAGVSQSPSNKVTEKGKDVELRCDPISGHTALYWYRQSLGQGLEFLIYFQGNSAPDKSGLPSDRFSAERTGGSVSTLTIQRTQQEDSAVYLCASSAGQAHEQYFGPGTRLTVT.

Remarks on this clone: The junction departs from the called germline gene at one end, perhaps through a read error. The chain has TRBV11-2 and TRBJ2-7, with 7 nucleotides matching TRBD2. The CDR3 has 12 residues. Germline lookup yields CDR1 SGHAT and CDR2 FQNNGV. The CDR3 DNA reads TGTGCCAGCGGCGGGAGCACCTACGAGCAGTACTTT. This encodes CASGGSTYEQYF. Drawing the rest from reference TRBV11-2 and TRBJ2-7, the complete variable domain is EAGVAQSPRYKIIEKRQSVAFWCNPISGHATLYWYQQILGQGPKLLIQFQNNGVVDDSQLPKDRFSAERLKGVDSTLKIQPAKLEDSAVYLCASGGSTYEQYFGPGTRLTVT.

On this clone itself: This clone may be a read error of a much larger clone one base away. At the DNA level, this CDR3 is encoded by other sequences in the same sample as well. This chain joins TRBV4-2 and TRBJ1-5; 8 bases match TRBD1. After removal of 7 bases from V and 3 bases from J, the junction contained 17 bases not matched to a gene. Looked up from germline, CDR1 is LGHNA and CDR2 is YNFKEQ. This CDR3 comprises 18 residues. The chain's CDR3 is CASTRERRTGYFNQPQHF. CDR3 coding DNA: TGTGCCAGCACCCGTGAGAGACGGACAGGGTATTTCAATCAGCCCCAGCATTTT.